This T cell receptor (beta chain) was recovered during a study of shared clonotypes between healthy human individuals. Ten immunoSEQ deep assay plates served to sequence unsorted PBMC DNA. Original handling: Junction-only immunoSEQ data arrived without quality scores, meaning filtering differed. Produced via immunoSEQ multiplex PCR; TCRdb's table is partial and in-frame only. V and J calls and clone size are those listed in that table; D and trimming were worked out from the DNA. The profile covers about 500,000 clones, with roughly four fifths appearing a single time and about 12% taken by the ten largest. Germline CDR1 and CDR2: MDHEN and SYDVKM. Trimming cost V 4 bases and J 0 bases; bases outside gene matches: 3. There are 16 residues in the CDR3. The study enrolled healthy HIV-negative adults without recent acute infections or vaccinations as donors.

This sequence originates from a middle-aged woman in good health. Some clones in this sample may be carry-over from other donors' samples. V is TRBV28 and J is TRBJ2-6; 7 bases line up with TRBD1. Sequenced: PBMCs. As DNA, the CDR3 is TGTGCCAGCAGTTCCCCAGGGGGCTCTGGGGCCAACGTCCTGACTTTC. Translating it yields CASSSPGGSGANVLTF.